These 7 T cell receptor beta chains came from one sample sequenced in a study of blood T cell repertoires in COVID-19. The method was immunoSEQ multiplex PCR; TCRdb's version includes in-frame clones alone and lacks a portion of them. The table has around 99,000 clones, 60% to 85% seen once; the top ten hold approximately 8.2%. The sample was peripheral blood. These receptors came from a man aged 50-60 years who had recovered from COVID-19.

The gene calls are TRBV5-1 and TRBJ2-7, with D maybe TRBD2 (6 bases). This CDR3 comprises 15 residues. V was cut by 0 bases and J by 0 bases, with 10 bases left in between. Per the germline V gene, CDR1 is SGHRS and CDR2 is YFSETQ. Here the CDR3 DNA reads TGCGCCAGCAGCTTGGCCGGCGGGACCTCCTACGAGCAGTACTTC. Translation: CASSLAGGTSYEQYF.

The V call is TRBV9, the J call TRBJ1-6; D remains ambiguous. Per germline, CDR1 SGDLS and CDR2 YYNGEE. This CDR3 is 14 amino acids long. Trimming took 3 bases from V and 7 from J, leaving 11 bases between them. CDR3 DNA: TGTGCCAGCAGCGCCACCCCGCAGAATTCACCCCTCCACTTT. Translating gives CASSATPQNSPLHF.

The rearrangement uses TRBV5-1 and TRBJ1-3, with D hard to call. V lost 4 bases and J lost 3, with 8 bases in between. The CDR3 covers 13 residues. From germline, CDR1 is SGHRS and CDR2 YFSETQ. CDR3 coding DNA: TGCGCCAGCAGCGGTAGCGGTGGAAACACCATATATTTT. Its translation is CASSGSGGNTIYF.

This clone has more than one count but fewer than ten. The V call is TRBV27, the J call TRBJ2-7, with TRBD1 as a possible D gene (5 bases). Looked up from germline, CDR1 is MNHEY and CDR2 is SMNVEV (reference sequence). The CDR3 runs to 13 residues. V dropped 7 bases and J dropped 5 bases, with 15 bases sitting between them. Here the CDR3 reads CASTPISRDEQYF. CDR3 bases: TGTGCCAGCACCCCCATCAGCAGGGACGAGCAGTACTTC.

The CDR3 loop reads CASRSGTGVYGYTF. The CDR3, as DNA: TGTGCCAGCAGGTCCGGGACAGGTGTCTATGGCTACACCTTC. The rearrangement joins TRBV2 to TRBJ1-2, with 8 bases fitting TRBD1. Per the germline V gene, CDR1 is SNHLY and CDR2 is FYNNEI. The length of the CDR3 is 14 residues. V lost 6 bases, J lost 4 bases, and 7 bases stayed unmatched.

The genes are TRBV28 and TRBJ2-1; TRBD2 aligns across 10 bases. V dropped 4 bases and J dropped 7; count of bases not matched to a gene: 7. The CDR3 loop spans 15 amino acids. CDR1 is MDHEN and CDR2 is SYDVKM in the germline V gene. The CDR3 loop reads CASSWTSGNFNEQFF. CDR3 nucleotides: TGTGCCAGCAGTTGGACTAGCGGCAACTTTAATGAGCAGTTCTTC.

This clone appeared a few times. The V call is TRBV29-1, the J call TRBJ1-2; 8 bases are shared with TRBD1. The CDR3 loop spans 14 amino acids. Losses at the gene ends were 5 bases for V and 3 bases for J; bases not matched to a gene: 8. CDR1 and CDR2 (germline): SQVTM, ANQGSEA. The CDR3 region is CSVHRDRPYYGYTF. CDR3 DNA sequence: TGCAGCGTTCACCGGGACAGGCCTTACTATGGCTACACCTTC.